Listed below are T cell receptor beta chains from one sample, sequenced in a study of cytomegalovirus exposure and HLA in healthy donors. Method: immunoSEQ multiplex PCR; TCRdb's copy keeps in-frame clones and lacks some. The data show about 150,000 clones, about 89% seen once. Sequenced: PBMCs. The receptors were gathered from a man aged 18-30 years in good health and CMV-seronegative. Both conserved end residues are part of each CDR3. Each record gives: J gene, V gene, CDR3 length, CDR3 protein.

>TRBJ2-2|TRBV15|13
CATSRLHTGELFF
>TRBJ2-5|TRBV5-4|14
CASSLARGQETQYF
>TRBJ2-2|TRBV14|15
CASSQRTGHGGELFF
>TRBJ2-7|TRBV5-4|16
CASSLAPGTGGDEQYF
>TRBJ1-1|TRBV5-1|14
CASSVDNPNTEAFF
>TRBJ2-1|TRBV14|16
CASSHYRGVTYNEQFF
>TRBJ2-1|TRBV11-3|18
CASSLDQGGTRAVNEQFF
>TRBJ2-5|TRBV18|15
CASSPGTGFGETQYF
>TRBJ1-6|TRBV5-6|14
CASSLGGVTELVDF
>TRBJ2-7|TRBV9|16
CASSPPGTGTSYEQYF
>TRBJ2-7|TRBV4-1|16
CASSQVLAGDLPEQYF
>TRBJ2-1|TRBV19|15
CASSIRAGENNEQFF
>TRBJ2-1|TRBV19|13
CASSWRRLDEQFF
>TRBJ2-7|TRBV30|13
CAWIGGGTHEQYF
>TRBJ2-7|TRBV5-1|14
CASSVSGGQYEQYF
>TRBJ1-1|TRBV19|16
CASTMGAPGVLTEAFF
>TRBJ1-2|TRBV4-1|15
CASSRPTGTSYGYTF
>TRBJ2-2|TRBV5-4|16
CASSHRQGQNTGELFF
>TRBJ2-3|TRBV5-6|16
CASRPGLAASTDTQYF
>TRBJ1-5|TRBV12-5|12
CASGQGNQPQHF
>TRBJ1-1|TRBV28|15
CASSLDLAMNTEAFF
>TRBJ2-3|TRBV6-5|14
CACQGRALTDTQYF
>TRBJ2-5|TRBV29-1|13
CSARQGLWETQYF
>TRBJ1-1|TRBV29-1|12
CSAWTANTEAFF
>TRBJ1-5|TRBV19|13
CASSIGPRQPQHF
>TRBJ1-5|TRBV5-1|15
CASSLSGMGNQPQHF
>TRBJ2-6|TRBV2|15
CASSPDRAGANVLTF
>TRBJ1-2|TRBV6-5|13
CASADRSNYGYTF
>TRBJ1-1|TRBV6-6|14
CASSRDRGNTEAFF
>TRBJ2-1|TRBV6-6|16
CASSYQGTSGQYEQFF
>TRBJ1-5|TRBV9|14
CASSVGGDGQPQHF
>TRBJ2-3|TRBV14|17
CASSQSAPSRYTDTQYF
>TRBJ2-7|TRBV27|17
CASSLRTPGQGPYEQYF
>TRBJ2-3|TRBV7-2|14
CASSAPKSGITQYF
>TRBJ1-1|TRBV11-3|14
CASSSGRGVGEAFF
>TRBJ1-1|TRBV18|16
CASSPPVRGGGTEAFF
>TRBJ2-1|TRBV30|14
CAWNLAGNGNEQFF
>TRBJ1-2|TRBV28|14
CASTPQGSGYGYTF
>TRBJ1-1|TRBV5-1|13
CASSLQGDTEAFF
>TRBJ2-5|TRBV7-8|14
CASSLTKPRETQYF
>TRBJ1-5|TRBV5-1|17
CASTPQGGQGCGQPQHF
>TRBJ2-3|TRBV29-1|16
CSVELRQGSRADTQYF
>TRBJ2-6|TRBV5-1|15
CASSLQVAGANVLTF
>TRBJ2-3|TRBV5-4|14
CASSLGTSTDTQYF
>TRBJ2-3|TRBV6-5|12
CASSYDRHTQYF
>TRBJ2-1|TRBV19|16
CASSPRTSGAYNEQFF
>TRBJ2-1|TRBV4-1|16
CASSHASGDSYNEQFF
>TRBJ2-1|TRBV11-3|14
CASRNRDYHNEQFF
>TRBJ2-5|TRBV30|14
CAWSADSGGGNQYF
>TRBJ2-2|TRBV18|17
CASSPRASGANTGELFF